This T cell receptor beta chain appears in the sequencing data of a study of blood T cell repertoires in COVID-19. This clone was seen a few times. The CDR3 consists of 16 residues. Germline V gives CDR1 LGHDT, CDR2 YNNKEL (reference sequence). The V gene end was trimmed by 4 bases and the J gene end by 5 bases; junction bases not matched to a gene: 11. Clones were sequenced by immunoSEQ multiplex PCR, and TCRdb holds only the in-frame ones, with some missing. The data contain about 220,000 clones, approximately 82% of them singletons. This sequence was found in a woman older than 75 with acute or convalescent COVID-19. V gene TRBV3-1 (or the pseudogene TRBV3-2) combines with J gene TRBJ2-5; the match to TRBD1 covers 9 bases. Sequencing input: peripheral blood. Written as DNA, the CDR3 is TGTGCCAGCAGCCGGGCTACAGGGGGCGCGGGGGAGACCCAGTACTTC. Amino acid sequence: CASSRATGGAGETQYF.